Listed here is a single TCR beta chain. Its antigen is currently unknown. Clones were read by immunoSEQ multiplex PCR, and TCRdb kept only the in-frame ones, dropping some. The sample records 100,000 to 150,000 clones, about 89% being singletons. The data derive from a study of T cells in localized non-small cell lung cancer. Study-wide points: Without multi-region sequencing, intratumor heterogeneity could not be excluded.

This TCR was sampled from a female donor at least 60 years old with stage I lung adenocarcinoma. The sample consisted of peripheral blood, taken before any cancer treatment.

The CDR3 DNA reads as TGTGCCAGTAGTCATAGCGGGAGGGCCCCCTACGAGCAGTACTTC. Encoded protein: CASSHSGRAPYEQYF. This chain joins TRBV19 and TRBJ2-7, with TRBD2 matching 11 bases. V lost 5 bases and J lost 2; bases outside the gene matches: 5. CDR3 length equals 15 residues. Germline CDR1 LNHDA, CDR2 SQIVND (reference sequence).